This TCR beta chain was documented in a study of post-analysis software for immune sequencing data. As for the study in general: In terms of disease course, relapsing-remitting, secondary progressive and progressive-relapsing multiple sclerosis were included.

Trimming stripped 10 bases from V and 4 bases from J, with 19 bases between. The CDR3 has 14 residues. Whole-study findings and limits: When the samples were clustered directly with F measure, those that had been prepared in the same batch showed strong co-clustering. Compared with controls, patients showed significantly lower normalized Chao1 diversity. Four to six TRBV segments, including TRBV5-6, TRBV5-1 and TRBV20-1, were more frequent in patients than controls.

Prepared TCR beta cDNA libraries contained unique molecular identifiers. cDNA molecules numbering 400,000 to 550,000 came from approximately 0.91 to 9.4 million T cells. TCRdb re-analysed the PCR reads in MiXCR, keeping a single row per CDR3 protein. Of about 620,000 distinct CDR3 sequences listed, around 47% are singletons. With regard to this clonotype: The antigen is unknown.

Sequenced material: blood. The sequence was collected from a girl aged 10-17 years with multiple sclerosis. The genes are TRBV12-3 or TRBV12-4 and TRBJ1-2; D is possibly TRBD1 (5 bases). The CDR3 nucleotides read TGTGCCACAGGAAAGGGTGCAGGGACCTATGGCTACACCTTC. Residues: CATGKGAGTYGYTF.